These T cell receptor beta chains were read from a single sample in a study of T cell repertoires in cytomegalovirus infection. What these receptors recognize is not known. A single record per CDR3 protein comes from TCRdb applying MiXCR to the reads. The table includes roughly 800,000 distinct CDR3 sequences, under 35% detected once. Sequenced material: cultured CD8+ T cells from PBMCs, taken from culture after CMV antigen stimulation. The source of these receptors is a human donor in good health (CMV status not recorded). Some clones in this sample may be carry-over from other donors' samples. CDR3s include the opening cysteine and the closing phenylalanine or tryptophan. A D gene is named only where the DNA matches it firmly. Clone size is shown for a subset of rows, as once, few, many or a class of expanded clone.

TRBD1,-,TRBJ2-7,TRBV2,CASRPLRDRITYEQYF,TGTGCCAGCAGGCCTCTCCGGGACAGGATAACCTACGAGCAGTACTTC
TRBD2,-,TRBJ2-3,TRBV7-8,CTSSLLAGGLTDTQYF,TGTACCAGCAGCTTACTAGCGGGGGGGCTGACAGATACGCAGTATTTT
-,many,TRBJ1-6,TRBV19,CASNYGSYNSPLHF,TGTGCCAGTAATTACGGCTCCTATAATTCACCCCTCCACTTT
-,-,TRBJ2-3,TRBV24-1,CATSATVGTDTQYF,TGTGCCACCAGTGCCACAGTAGGCACAGATACGCAGTATTTT
-,few,TRBJ2-7,TRBV6-1,CASSRGRVGLEQYF,TGTGCCAGCAGTCGAGGACGCGTTGGACTGGAGCAGTACTTC
-,-,TRBJ1-4,TRBV2,CASSERQRINEKLFF,TGTGCCAGCAGTGAACGACAGAGGATAAATGAAAAACTGTTTTTT
-,-,TRBJ2-1,TRBV29-1,CSAESVGQFF,TGCAGCGCTGAATCGGTAGGGCAGTTCTTC
TRBD2,few,TRBJ2-7,TRBV4-1,CASSPPGLDGSEQYF,TGCGCCAGCAGCCCTCCGGGACTAGACGGTTCCGAGCAGTACTTC
-,many,TRBJ2-3,TRBV2,CASRARARPDTQYF,TGTGCCAGCAGGGCCCGAGCACGGCCAGATACGCAGTATTTT
TRBD1,-,TRBJ1-6,TRBV6-5,CASSYLPQGDNSPLHF,TGTGCCAGCAGTTACCTTCCACAGGGGGATAATTCACCCCTCCACTTT
-,-,TRBJ2-2,TRBV11-3,CASSLENFPSYTGELFF,TGTGCCAGCAGCTTAGAAAACTTCCCGAGTTACACCGGGGAGCTGTTTTTT
TRBD1,few,TRBJ1-3,TRBV14,CASSLGTANTIYF,TGTGCCAGCAGCCTTGGGACAGCAAACACCATATATTTT
TRBD1,-,TRBJ1-2,TRBV5-4,CASSLGVGGQGYGYTF,TGTGCCAGCAGCTTGGGCGTGGGGGGACAGGGCTATGGCTACACCTTC
-,-,TRBJ2-3,TRBV5-1,CASSFTDTSTDTQYF,TGCGCCAGCAGCTTTACAGATACTAGCACAGATACGCAGTATTTT
-,many,TRBJ1-1,TRBV5-1,CASSLDSAKAFF,TGCGCCAGCAGCTTGGACAGCGCTAAAGCTTTCTTT
-,-,TRBJ1-2,TRBV12-3/TRBV12-4,CASSDPPYGYTF,TGTGCCAGCAGCGACCCTCCCTATGGCTACACCTTC
-,-,TRBJ2-1,TRBV6-1,CASSTLAESYNEQFF,TGTGCCAGCAGCACTTTGGCGGAATCCTACAATGAGCAGTTCTTC
TRBD1,few,TRBJ2-2,TRBV11-3,CASSSRDSNTGELFF,TGTGCCAGCAGCTCCCGGGACAGCAACACCGGGGAGCTGTTTTTT
TRBD2,-,TRBJ2-1,TRBV7-2,CASSFPSGGLHNEQFF,TGTGCCAGCAGCTTCCCTAGCGGGGGCCTTCACAATGAGCAGTTCTTC
-,few,TRBJ1-4,TRBV2,CASSEASRGREKLFF,TGTGCCAGCAGTGAAGCGTCAAGGGGAAGAGAAAAACTGTTTTTT
-,few,TRBJ1-4,TRBV27,CASSYNNEKLFF,TGTGCCAGCAGTTATAATAATGAAAAACTGTTTTTT
TRBD2,-,TRBJ2-2,TRBV12-5,CASGFVAGERDTGELFF,TGTGCTAGTGGTTTTGTGGCGGGGGAGAGAGACACCGGGGAGCTGTTTTTT
TRBD1,few,TRBJ1-1,TRBV4-1,CASSQQGEDTEAFF,TGCGCCAGCAGCCAACAGGGGGAGGACACTGAAGCTTTCTTT
-,-,TRBJ2-3,TRBV4-2,CASSQVPIPGPDTQYF,TGTGCCAGCAGCCAAGTTCCCATCCCGGGCCCAGATACGCAGTATTTT
-,many,TRBJ1-1,TRBV7-9,CASSPGGANTEAFF,TGTGCCAGCAGCCCCGGGGGGGCGAACACTGAAGCTTTCTTT
TRBD1,-,TRBJ1-1,TRBV28,CASSPRTGAISFTEAFF,TGTGCCAGCAGCCCCAGGACAGGGGCGATCTCCTTCACTGAAGCTTTCTTT
-,-,TRBJ1-1,TRBV6-8,CASRDFRGAFF,TGTGCCAGCAGGGACTTCCGAGGAGCTTTCTTT
TRBD1,-,TRBJ1-2,TRBV9,CASSGGTGAGYTF,TGTGCCAGCAGCGGAGGGACAGGGGCTGGCTACACCTTC
-,-,TRBJ1-2,TRBV7-4,CASSLARGKGLGYTF,TGTGCCAGCAGCTTAGCGAGGGGTAAGGGACTTGGCTACACCTTC
-,many,TRBJ2-2,TRBV7-9,CASSLDAGELFF,TGTGCCAGCAGCTTAGATGCCGGGGAGCTGTTTTTT
-,few,TRBJ1-1,TRBV7-8,CASRGGVTEAFF,TGTGCCAGCAGGGGGGGGGTCACTGAAGCTTTCTTT
-,few,TRBJ2-3,TRBV27,CASSLTVLGVTDTQYF,TGTGCCAGCAGTCTAACCGTCCTAGGGGTGACGGATACGCAGTATTTT
-,-,TRBJ2-2,TRBV27,CASATVANTGELFF,TGTGCCAGCGCGACAGTGGCTAACACCGGGGAGCTGTTTTTT
TRBD1,few,TRBJ1-2,TRBV10-3,CAISVGQEKGFYGYTF,TGTGCCATCAGTGTCGGACAGGAGAAAGGCTTCTATGGCTACACCTTC
-,-,TRBJ1-2,TRBV27,CASSPGVPGYGYTF,TGTGCCAGCTCCCCAGGAGTGCCGGGCTATGGCTACACCTTC
-,few,TRBJ2-7,TRBV7-9,CASSFRDWAYEQYF,TGTGCCAGCAGCTTCAGGGATTGGGCCTACGAGCAGTACTTC
-,-,TRBJ1-2,TRBV27,CASSREGKAYGYTF,TGTGCCAGCAGCCGAGAGGGGAAGGCCTATGGCTACACCTTC
-,many,TRBJ2-3,TRBV7-6,CASSFTPRTDTQYF,TGTGCCAGCAGCTTTACCCCGAGAACAGATACGCAGTATTTT
-,-,TRBJ2-2,TRBV6-2/TRBV6-3,CASSFGGLNEELFF,TGTGCCAGCAGTTTCGGGGGTTTGAACGAGGAGCTGTTTTTT
-,-,TRBJ2-6,TRBV13,CASSFWSGSGANVLTF,TGTGCCAGCAGCTTTTGGTCCGGCTCTGGGGCCAACGTCCTGACTTTC
-,-,TRBJ1-1,TRBV7-2,CASSAGAFF,TGTGCCAGCAGCGCCGGAGCTTTCTTT
TRBD1,-,TRBJ2-5,TRBV4-1,CASSHKGRDRGQETQYF,TGCGCCAGCAGCCACAAAGGCAGGGACAGGGGTCAGGAGACCCAGTACTTC
-,-,TRBJ2-7,TRBV2,CASIQTYEQYF,TGTGCCAGCATTCAGACCTACGAGCAGTACTTC